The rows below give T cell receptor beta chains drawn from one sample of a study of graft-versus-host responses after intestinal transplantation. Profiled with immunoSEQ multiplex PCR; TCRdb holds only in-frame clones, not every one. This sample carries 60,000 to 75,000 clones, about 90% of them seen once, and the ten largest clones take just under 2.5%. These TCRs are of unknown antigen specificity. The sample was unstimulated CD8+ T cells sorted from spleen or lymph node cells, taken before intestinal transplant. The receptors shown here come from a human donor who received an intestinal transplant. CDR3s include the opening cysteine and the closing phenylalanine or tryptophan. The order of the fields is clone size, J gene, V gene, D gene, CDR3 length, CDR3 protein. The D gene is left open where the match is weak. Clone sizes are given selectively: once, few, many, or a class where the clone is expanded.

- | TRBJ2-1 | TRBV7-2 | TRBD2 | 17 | CASSFWVWRGDYNEQFF
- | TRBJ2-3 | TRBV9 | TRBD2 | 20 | CASSVAGRTSGRGGTDTQYF
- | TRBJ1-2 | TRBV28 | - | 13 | CASSLKPVEGYTF
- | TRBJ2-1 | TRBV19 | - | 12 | CASSPGYNEQFF
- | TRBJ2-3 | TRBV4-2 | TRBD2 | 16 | CASSHSGLAGADTQYF
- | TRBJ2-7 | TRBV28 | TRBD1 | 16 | CASSRWDRGILYEQYF
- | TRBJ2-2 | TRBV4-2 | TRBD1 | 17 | CASSHPKGDRDPGELFF
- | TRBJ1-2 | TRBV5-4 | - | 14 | CASSMRGANYGYTF
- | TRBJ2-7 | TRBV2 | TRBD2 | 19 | CASSGRLAGGAHTPYEQYF
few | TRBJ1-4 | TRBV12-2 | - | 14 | CASRLGEGGEKLFF
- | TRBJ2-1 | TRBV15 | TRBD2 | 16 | CATSRGTSGIYNEQFF
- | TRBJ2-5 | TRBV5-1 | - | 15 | CASSPLQGNQETQYF
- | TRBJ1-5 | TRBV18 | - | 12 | CASSRGDQPQHF
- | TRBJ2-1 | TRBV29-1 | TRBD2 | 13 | CSVAGGDYNEQFF
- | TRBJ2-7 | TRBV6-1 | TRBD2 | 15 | CASSPWTSGFSEQYF
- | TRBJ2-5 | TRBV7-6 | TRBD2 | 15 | CASSRSGGAGETQYF
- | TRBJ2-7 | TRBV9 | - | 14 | CASSVDFASNEQYF
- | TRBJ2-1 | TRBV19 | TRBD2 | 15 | CASSIVRSGKDEQFF
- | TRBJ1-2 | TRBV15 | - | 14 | CATSPAGEEYGYTF
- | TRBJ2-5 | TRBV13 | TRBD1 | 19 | CASSLGPVGTGIIKETQYF
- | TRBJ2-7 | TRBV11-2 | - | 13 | CASSLGEPYEQYF
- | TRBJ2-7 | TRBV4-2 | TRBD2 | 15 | CASSQVGSGRVEQYF
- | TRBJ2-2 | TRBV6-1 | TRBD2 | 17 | CASSEYEGGPGTGELFF
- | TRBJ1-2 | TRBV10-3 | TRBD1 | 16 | CAISEPREGQDYGYTF
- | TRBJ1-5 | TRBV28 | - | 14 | CASSPRSWNQPQHF
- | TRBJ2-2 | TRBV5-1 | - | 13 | CASSLAWARELFF
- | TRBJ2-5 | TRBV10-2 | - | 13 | CASSEVHRRTQYF
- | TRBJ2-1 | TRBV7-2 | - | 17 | CASSFPGGGGPYNEQFF
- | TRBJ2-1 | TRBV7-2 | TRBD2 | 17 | CASSLLWYGLAGNEQFF
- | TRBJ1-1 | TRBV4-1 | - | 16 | CASSPKSPTVNTEAFF
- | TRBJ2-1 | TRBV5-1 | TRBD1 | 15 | CASSLAGQGRDEQFF
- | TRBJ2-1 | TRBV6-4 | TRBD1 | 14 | CASSDSQGANEQFF
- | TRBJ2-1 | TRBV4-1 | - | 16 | CASSQERVSSYNEQFF
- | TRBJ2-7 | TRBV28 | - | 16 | CASSAFRGTSAYEQYF
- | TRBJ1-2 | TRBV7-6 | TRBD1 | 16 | CASSREVGQESYGYTF
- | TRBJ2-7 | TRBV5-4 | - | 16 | CASSFEGAFGIHEQYF
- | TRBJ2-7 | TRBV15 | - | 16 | CATSRDRAGSSYEQYF
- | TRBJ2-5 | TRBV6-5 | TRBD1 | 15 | CASSHIGQEQETQYF
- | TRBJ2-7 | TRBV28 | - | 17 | CASSTSLYRESDYEQYF
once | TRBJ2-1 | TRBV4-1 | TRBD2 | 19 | CASSQDRGGTSGRRYEQFF
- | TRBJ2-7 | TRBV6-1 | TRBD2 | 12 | CASSSGGLEQYF
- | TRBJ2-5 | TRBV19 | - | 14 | CASSLQGRQETQYF
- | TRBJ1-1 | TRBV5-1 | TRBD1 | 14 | CASSFSGTGTEAFF
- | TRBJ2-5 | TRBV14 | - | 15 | CASSQGGEGQETQYF
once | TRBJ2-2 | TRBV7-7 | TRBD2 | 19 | CASSLASLAGGLNTGELFF
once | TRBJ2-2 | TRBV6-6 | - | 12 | CASSPLTGELFF
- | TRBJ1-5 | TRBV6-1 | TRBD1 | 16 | CASSEAGTGGRQPQHF
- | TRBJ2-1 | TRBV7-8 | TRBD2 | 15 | CASSLSGDRYNEQFF
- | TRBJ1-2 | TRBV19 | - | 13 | CASSRSRGYGYTF
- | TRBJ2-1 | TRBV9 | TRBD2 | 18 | CASSHPLAGRDSYNEQFF
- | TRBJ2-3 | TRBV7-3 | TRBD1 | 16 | CASSPYPRQGADTQYF
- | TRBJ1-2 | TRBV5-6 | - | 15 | CASSPWGSTNYGYTF
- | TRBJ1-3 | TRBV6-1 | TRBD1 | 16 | CASSEGPWQGADTIYF
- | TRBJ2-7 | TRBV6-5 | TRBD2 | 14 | CASSELAGPYEQYF
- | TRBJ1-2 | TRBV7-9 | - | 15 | CASSLGSQGGYGYTF
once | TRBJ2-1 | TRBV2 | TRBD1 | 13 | CASSTWTGYEQFF
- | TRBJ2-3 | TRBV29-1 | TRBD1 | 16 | CSVGGTGTRGTDTQYF
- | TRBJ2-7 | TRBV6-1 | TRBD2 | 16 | CASSAGTSGRTGEQYF
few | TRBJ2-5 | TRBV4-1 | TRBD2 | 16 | CASSSGTSGSYETQYF
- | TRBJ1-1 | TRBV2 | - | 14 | CASSVQSMNTEAFF